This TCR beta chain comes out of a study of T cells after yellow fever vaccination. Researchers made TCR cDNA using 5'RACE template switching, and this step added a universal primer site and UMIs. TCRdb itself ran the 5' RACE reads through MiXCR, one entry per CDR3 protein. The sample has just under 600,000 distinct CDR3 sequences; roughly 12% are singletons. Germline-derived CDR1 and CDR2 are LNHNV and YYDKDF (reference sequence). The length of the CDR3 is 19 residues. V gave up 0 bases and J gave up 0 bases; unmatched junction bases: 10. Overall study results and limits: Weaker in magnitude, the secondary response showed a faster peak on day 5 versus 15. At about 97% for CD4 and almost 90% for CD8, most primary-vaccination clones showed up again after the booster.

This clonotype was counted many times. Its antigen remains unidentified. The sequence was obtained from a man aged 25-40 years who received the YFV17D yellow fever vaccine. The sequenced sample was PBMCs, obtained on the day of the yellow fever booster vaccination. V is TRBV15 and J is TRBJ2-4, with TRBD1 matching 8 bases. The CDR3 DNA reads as TGTGCCACCAGCAGAGAAGGCGGACAGGGAAAGGGAGCCAAAAACATTCAGTACTTC. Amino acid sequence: CATSREGGQGKGAKNIQYF.